This T cell receptor beta chain was found in a study of PD-L1 blockade in urothelial cancer (dated by TCRdb to about 2017). Context from the whole study: Every patient began therapy in 2014 and was given atezolizumab 1,200 mg intravenously every 3 weeks. About 85% of the roughly 29 patients were males with bladder-origin urothelial cancer, and about 60% of the roughly 29 reported a prior smoking history. An ECOG performance status of 0 or 1 was recorded for the patients, and 0 to 3 prior chemotherapy regimens had been received by the patients. Blood samples were analyzed at two time points: 3 weeks after treatment start (second dose) and 6 weeks after treatment start. Blood samples yielded a median of approximately 150,000 T cells and around 80,000 unique TCRs, with median clonality around 0.084. Somatic, immune and clinical correlates of response to PD-L1 blockade with atezolizumab in urothelial cancer were the focus of an exploratory multi-omic analysis. Pretreatment tumor samples, along with matched peripheral blood serially collected before and after atezolizumab treatment, were subjected to TCR sequencing. Durable clinical benefit was defined as a progression-free survival longer than 6 months, and TCR features were additionally tested against progression-free survival and overall survival. Whole exome sequencing and RNA sequencing of pretreatment tumors were performed alongside TCR sequencing in the same patients. About 10 patients achieved durable clinical benefit and some 20 did not. Pretreatment blood TCR-seq was available for under 35 patients, at least one posttreatment blood collection was obtained for some 25 patients, and tumor TCR-seq was available for some 25 patients.

To estimate absolute template abundance from read counts, synthetic TCR analog templates were spiked into each PCR. TCRbeta CDR3 regions were amplified from genomic DNA with bias-controlled V and J gene primers using the immunoSEQ assay. Rearranged TCRbeta segments were sequenced at approximately 20X coverage. From the authors' description of their analysis: Sequencing errors were corrected by clustering and CDR3s were annotated against IMGT to assign V, D and J genes. Downstream analyses used only productive TCRbeta rearrangements and left out out-of-frame or stop-codon sequences. To compute clonality, Shannon entropy was normalized by the log of the number of unique productive sequences and then subtracted from one. Fisher's exact test with Benjamini-Hochberg correction, using a cutoff of adjusted p below 0.01, was how clones that differed between time points or between blood and tumor were identified. TCRdb re-hosts the immuneACCESS table, in-frame sequences only. Its copies lack some clones; in the studies checked, an unresolved V gene accounts for under half of them, and the cause for the rest is not known. The V and J calls and clone size come from that table; D and trimming were worked out from the DNA. For this sample there are tens of thousands of clones; about 80% appear just once. Together, the top ten hold under 3% of the sample.

Broad study findings and their caveats: Improved progression-free and overall survival was found to be associated with pretreatment peripheral blood TCR clonality below the median. At 3 weeks after the start of treatment, tumor-associated TCR clones in peripheral blood had expanded more in patients with durable benefit (n ≈ 24, p = 0.022). Because of the small sample size (n ≈ 29) and the many exploratory analyses performed, the results are intended to be regarded as hypothesis-generating.

This clone was picked up a small number of times. No cognate antigen has been identified for it. Nothing much larger sits one base from this clone, and base qualities are not available. The cohort comprised roughly 30 patients with locally advanced or metastatic urothelial carcinoma treated at Memorial Sloan Kettering on a trial protocol. Peripheral blood mononuclear cells were collected pretreatment and during treatment, at between 1 and 8 total time points per patient. The Qiagen DNeasy Blood extraction kit was used to purify genomic DNA from total PBMCs and tumor samples. PBMCs were collected pretreatment and during treatment, and were isolated and stored as previously described. Sequences were derived from PBMCs, sampled around atezolizumab (anti-PD-L1) treatment. This receptor was taken from a man aged 65-85 years with urothelial cancer.

The CDR3 region has the sequence CASSLWRDSYNEQFF. DNA sequence: TGTGCCAGCAGTTTGTGGCGGGACTCCTACAATGAGCAGTTCTTC. The chain is assembled from TRBV28 and TRBJ2-1; perhaps TRBD2 is the D gene, with 6 bases matching. Inclusive of the bounding cysteine and phenylalanine, the CDR3 is 15 residues long. Only the CDR3 part of the read is kept: 45 bases, read in frame from the first base. Looking up the germline V gene yields CDR1 MDHEN and CDR2 SYDVKM. Relative to germline, V is 3 bases shorter and J is 0 bases shorter, with 9 bases between their ends.